The 27 T cell receptor beta chains below come from one sample, sequenced in a study of cytomegalovirus exposure and HLA in healthy donors (dated by TCRdb to the late 2010s). Libraries were prepared through the immunoSEQ multiplex PCR assay. For the multiplex PCR, a mixture combining 60 forward primers for TCR Vbeta segments and 13 reverse primers for TCR Jbeta segments was used. TCRdb took over this immuneACCESS table, retaining in-frame rearrangements with V and J assigned. Such tables are incomplete; in checked studies, under half of the missing clones stem from an unresolved V gene, and the remainder is unexplained. This sample lists approximately 170,000 clones; around 86% were detected once. The ten largest clonotypes hold about 4% of the sample. Sequencing was performed on PBMCs. These receptors all stem from a man between 45 and 60 years old in good health and CMV-seropositive.

The chain is built from TRBV9 and TRBJ2-3, with 7 positions matching TRBD1. The CDR3 consists of 15 residues. Germline V lookup: CDR1 SGDLS, CDR2 YYNGEE. The V gene end was trimmed by 0 bases and the J gene end by 2 bases; junction bases not matched to a gene: 3. The CDR3 protein is CASSVAGGTTDTQYF. The CDR3 nucleotides are TGTGCCAGCAGCGTAGCAGGGGGAACCACAGATACGCAGTATTTT.

The chain is built from TRBV28 and TRBJ2-5; 12 nucleotides line up with TRBD2. Unmatched junction bases numbered 10, after V lost 7 bases and J lost 1 base. Germline CDR1 reads MDHEN; CDR2 reads SYDVKM. The CDR3 is 17 amino acids. This chain's CDR3 is CASTLAGLAGIQETQYF. CDR3 sequence (DNA): TGTGCCAGCACCCTTGCAGGACTAGCGGGAATCCAAGAGACCCAGTACTTC.

The rearrangement links TRBV27 to TRBJ2-3, with TRBD2 as a possible D gene (5 bases). Germline CDR1 and CDR2: MNHEY and SMNVEV (reference sequence). The CDR3 covers 14 residues. Deletions cut 3 bases from V and 3 bases from J, with 10 bases between. CDR3 in DNA: TGTGCCAGCAGTTTCAGCGGAGGAACAGATACGCAGTATTTT. Encoded protein: CASSFSGGTDTQYF.

The CDR3 sequence: CASSRPRQGMWEQYF. The DNA of the CDR3 is TGTGCCAGCAGCCGGCCGAGACAGGGTATGTGGGAGCAGTACTTC. The chain combines TRBV28 with TRBJ2-7, with 7 bases that match TRBD1. Germline V gene lookup returns CDR1 MDHEN and CDR2 SYDVKM. Losses at the gene ends were 6 bases for V and 7 bases for J; bases not matched to a gene: 15. This CDR3 comprises 15 residues. Complete variable domain (other parts from reference TRBV28 and TRBJ2-7): DVKVTQSSRYLVKRTGEKVFLECVQDMDHENMFWYRQDPGLGLRLIYFSYDVKMKEKGDIPEGYSVSREKKERFSLILESASTNQTSMYLCASSRPRQGMWEQYFGPGTRLTVT.

The chain carries TRBV5-1 and TRBJ2-7; TRBD2 might be the D (6 bases). Trimming cost V 4 bases and J 1 base, with 12 bases left between them. Germline assignment: CDR1 SGHRS and CDR2 YFSETQ. CDR3 size: 14 residues. CDR3 protein: CASSGGTASYEQYF. The CDR3 DNA follows: TGCGCCAGCAGCGGCGGGACCGCATCCTACGAGCAGTACTTC.

This clone was detected ten times or more. The V gene is TRBV6-6, the J gene TRBJ2-7, with D uncertain. Per the germline V gene, CDR1 is MNHNY and CDR2 is SVGAGI (reference sequence). The CDR3 loop spans 11 amino acids. V shed 5 bases and J shed 1 base, with 3 bases lying between them. The CDR3 sequence: CASSQSYEQYF. DNA for the CDR3: TGTGCCAGCAGTCAGTCCTACGAGCAGTACTTC.

The chain uses TRBV11-1 and TRBJ2-2; no firm D call. The germline V and J ends were trimmed by 1 base and 0 bases, with 6 bases remaining between them. The CDR3 covers 15 residues. Germline values: CDR1 SGHAT, CDR2 FQDESV (reference sequence). The CDR3 here is CASSLGQTNTGELFF. CDR3 coding DNA: TGTGCCAGCAGCTTAGGCCAGACGAACACCGGGGAGCTGTTTTTT.

V gene TRBV18 combines with J gene TRBJ2-1; no firm D call. This CDR3 has 13 amino acids. From germline, CDR1 is KGHSH and CDR2 LQKENI. The V end was cut by 3 bases, the J end by 4 bases, with 7 bases between. CDR3 coding DNA: TGTGCCAGCTCACCGTCCTCGTACAATGAGCAGTTCTTC. Encoded protein: CASSPSSYNEQFF.

V and J are TRBV27 and TRBJ2-5, with D perhaps TRBD1 (5 bases). The J call is doubtful: the DNA matches TRBJ2-7 better. Germline lookup yields CDR1 MNHEY and CDR2 SMNVEV (reference sequence). This CDR3 has 12 amino acids. Written as DNA, the CDR3 is TGTGCCAGCTCCGACAGACCCTACGAGCAGTACTTC. It yields the protein CASSDRPYEQYF.

CDR3 nucleotides: TGTGCCAGCAGTTTATCCCCTGACACCTCTAACTATGGCTACACCTTC. Translating it yields CASSLSPDTSNYGYTF. The chain carries TRBV27 and TRBJ1-2, with D unresolved. The V gene's germline CDR1 is MNHEY and CDR2 SMNVEV (reference sequence). V lost 0 bases to trimming and J lost 0 bases, with 11 bases between them. The CDR3 covers 16 residues.

The chain joins TRBV30 to TRBJ2-7; tentatively, D is TRBD2 (6 bases). The CDR3 is 13 amino acids. Per the germline V gene, CDR1 is GTSNPN and CDR2 is SVGIG (reference sequence). The V gene lost 3 bases and the J gene lost 0 bases, with 9 bases spanning the gap. The CDR3 DNA sequence: TGTGCCTGGAGGCGGGGCAACTCCTACGAGCAGTACTTC. This gives the protein CAWRRGNSYEQYF.

The chain is built from TRBV27 and TRBJ1-2; the match to TRBD1 covers 9 bases. The germline CDR1 and CDR2 sequences are MNHEY and SMNVEV (reference sequence). The ends lost 8 bases at V and 7 bases at J; junction bases unmatched: 11. The CDR3 is made up of 14 amino acids. CDR3 region: CASGQGTQLPGYTF. Written as DNA, the CDR3 is TGTGCCAGCGGACAGGGGACCCAACTACCTGGCTACACCTTC.

This clone showed up just a few times. This chain links TRBV18 with TRBJ1-1, with D perhaps matching TRBD1 (5 bases). With 1 base removed from V and 4 bases from J, the gap between germline ends came to 19 bases. The CDR3 covers 17 residues. Germline CDR1 is KGHSH and CDR2 is LQKENI. The CDR3 here is CASSPRDGSLGGTEAFF. CDR3 DNA sequence: TGTGCCAGCTCACCACGGGATGGGAGTCTGGGGGGCACTGAAGCTTTCTTT. Using reference TRBV18 and TRBJ1-1 for the parts outside the CDR3, the full variable domain is NAGVMQNPRHLVRRRGQEARLRCSPMKGHSHVYWYRQLPEEGLKFMVYLQKENIIDESGMPKERFSAEFPKEGPSILRIQQVVRGDSAAYFCASSPRDGSLGGTEAFFGQGTRLTVV.

This clone occurred a few times. The rearrangement uses TRBV5-1 and TRBJ2-7; D gene ambiguous. Trimming removed 3 bases from V and 5 bases from J, with 9 bases in between. The germline V gene encodes CDR1 SGHRS and CDR2 YFSETQ. The CDR3 length is 12 residues. CDR3 residues: CASSSNFHEQYF. For the CDR3, the DNA is TGCGCCAGCAGCTCCAACTTCCACGAGCAGTACTTC.

The V gene is TRBV28, the J gene TRBJ2-1, with TRBD2 identical over 10 bases. The CDR3 loop spans 15 amino acids. Looked up from germline, CDR1 is MDHEN and CDR2 is SYDVKM. V was pared by 6 bases and J by 6 bases, with 8 bases of the junction left unmatched. The CDR3 DNA is TGTGCCAGCAGCCCAGCGGGAGGGCCTCTCAATGAGCAGTTCTTC. It specifies CASSPAGGPLNEQFF.

The chain carries TRBV6-5 and TRBJ2-7; TRBD2 matches at 11 bases. CDR3 length: 15 residues. Looked up from germline, CDR1 is MNHEY and CDR2 is SVGAGI. After removal of 6 bases from V and 2 bases from J, the junction contained 6 bases not matched to a gene. The CDR3 is CASRPGTSGTYEQYF. For the CDR3, the DNA is TGTGCCAGCAGGCCAGGGACTAGCGGAACCTACGAGCAGTACTTC.

The rearrangement links TRBV14 to TRBJ2-7; D is undetermined. This CDR3 has 11 amino acids. Germline assignment: CDR1 SGHDN and CDR2 FVKESK. V was clipped by 1 base and J by 5 bases, with 3 bases between them. CDR3 coding DNA: TGTGCCAGCAGCCAAGTAAACGAGCAGTACTTC. This encodes CASSQVNEQYF.

This chain connects TRBV7-2 to TRBJ1-2, with 9 bases fitting TRBD1. This CDR3 has 15 amino acids. Unmatched junction bases numbered 11, after V lost 5 bases and J lost 7 bases. Per the germline V gene, CDR1 is SGHTA and CDR2 is FQGNSA. In DNA, the CDR3 is TGTGCCAGCAGCGAAGGGACAGGGTCGCTTTTTGGCTACACCTTC. Translated, it gives CASSEGTGSLFGYTF.

The rearrangement links TRBV7-6 to TRBJ2-3; TRBD2 agrees at 14 bases. This CDR3 has 17 residues. The V and J ends lost 7 bases and 2 bases, in that order; junction bases with no gene match: 8. CDR1 is SGHVS, CDR2 FNYEAQ, per germline. Here the CDR3 reads CASTRRTSGGTTDTQYF. The CDR3 DNA sequence: TGTGCCAGCACCCGAAGGACTAGCGGGGGGACCACAGATACGCAGTATTTT.

V is TRBV11-2 and J is TRBJ2-3; tentatively, D is TRBD1 (6 bases). The CDR3 runs 13 residues. V was cut by 7 bases and J by 6 bases, with 14 bases left in between. Germline lookup yields CDR1 SGHAT and CDR2 FQNNGV. CDR3 protein: CASKETGLDTQYF. DNA of the CDR3: TGTGCCAGCAAAGAAACAGGGTTGGATACGCAGTATTTT.

The chain couples TRBV9 to TRBJ2-7, with no clear D. The germline gives CDR1 SGDLS, CDR2 YYNGEE. The CDR3 extends over 14 amino acids. V was clipped by 0 bases and J by 0 bases, with 7 bases between them. The CDR3 DNA is TGTGCCAGCAGCGTAGACATACGCTCCTACGAGCAGTACTTC. Translation: CASSVDIRSYEQYF.

V usage is TRBV27 and J usage is TRBJ1-2, with TRBD1 identical over 8 bases. Per germline, CDR1 MNHEY and CDR2 SMNVEV (reference sequence). V dropped 3 bases and J dropped 8; count of bases not matched to a gene: 14. This CDR3 contains 16 residues. The CDR3 DNA reads as TGTGCCAGCAGTTTTGCAGGGGGCGCCGTCCGATACGGCTACACCTTC. Its translation: CASSFAGGAVRYGYTF.

The gene calls are TRBV21-1 and TRBJ2-3; the table names TRBD2, a call not compared with the DNA. TRBV21-1 is tagged as a pseudogene. The CDR3 is 16 amino acids. For the CDR3, the DNA is TGTGCCAGCAGCAAAGATGCAGGGAGGCTTGCAGATACGCAGTATTTT. The encoded protein is CASSKDAGRLADTQYF.

The chain recombines TRBV6-5 with TRBJ2-7, with D possibly being TRBD1 (5 bases). Germline CDR1 reads MNHEY; CDR2 reads SVGAGI. V was trimmed by 2 bases and J by 4 bases, leaving 9 bases between them. CDR3 length: 13 amino acids. The CDR3: CASSYVAGYEQYF. In DNA, the CDR3 is TGTGCCAGCAGTTACGTTGCAGGGTACGAGCAGTACTTC.

This chain links TRBV5-5 with TRBJ2-7; 7 positions agree with TRBD1. The CDR3 is 14 residues long. Germline CDR1 SGHKS, CDR2 YYEKEE (reference sequence). Trimming removed 0 bases from V and 2 bases from J; junction bases left unmatched: 2. CDR3 loop: CASSLGDRAYEQYF. CDR3 bases: TGTGCCAGCAGCTTGGGGGACAGAGCCTACGAGCAGTACTTC. Combining the CDR3 with reference TRBV5-5 and TRBJ2-7 gives the whole variable domain DAGVTQSPTHLIKTRGQQVTLRCSPISGHKSVSWYQQVLGQGPQFIFQYYEKEERGRGNFPDRFSARQFPNYSSELNVNALLLGDSALYLCASSLGDRAYEQYFGPGTRLTVT.

This clone has just one count. V is TRBV7-6 and J is TRBJ2-3; 7 nucleotides agree with TRBD1. The trim removed 5 bases at V and 2 bases at J, leaving 19 bases unmatched. The germline CDR1 and CDR2 sequences are SGHVS and FNYEAQ. The CDR3 length is 19 residues. The CDR3 protein is CASSPPGWVGGTFTDTQYF. The CDR3 bases are TGTGCCAGCAGCCCCCCCGGTTGGGTAGGGGGCACTTTCACAGATACGCAGTATTTT.

The V call is TRBV30, the J call TRBJ1-3; TRBD1 matches at 9 bases. V dropped 1 base and J dropped 0; count of bases not matched to a gene: 1. CDR1 and CDR2 from the germline V gene are GTSNPN and SVGIG (reference sequence). The CDR3 length is 15 residues. The DNA of the CDR3 is TGTGCCTGGAGTGACAGGGGGCGCTCTGGAAACACCATATATTTT. Translated, it gives CAWSDRGRSGNTIYF. The complete variable domain, with remaining parts taken from reference TRBV30 and TRBJ1-3, reads SQTIHQWPATLVQPVGSPLSLECTVEGTSNPNLYWYRQAAGRGLQLLFYSVGIGQISSEVPQNLSASRPQDRQFILSSKKLLLSDSGFYLCAWSDRGRSGNTIYFGEGSWLTVV.